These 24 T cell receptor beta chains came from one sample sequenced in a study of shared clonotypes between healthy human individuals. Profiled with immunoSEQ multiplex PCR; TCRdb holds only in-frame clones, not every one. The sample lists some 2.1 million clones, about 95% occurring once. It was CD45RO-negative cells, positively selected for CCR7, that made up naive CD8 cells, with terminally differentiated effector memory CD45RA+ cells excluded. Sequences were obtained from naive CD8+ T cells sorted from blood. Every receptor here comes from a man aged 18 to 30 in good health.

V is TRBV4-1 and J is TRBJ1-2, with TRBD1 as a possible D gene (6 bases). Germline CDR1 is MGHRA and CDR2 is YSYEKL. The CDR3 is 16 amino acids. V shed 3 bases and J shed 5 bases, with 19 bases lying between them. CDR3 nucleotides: TGCGCCAGCAGCCACCCCGGGGGAACAGGGACTTATGGCTACACCTTC. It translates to CASSHPGGTGTYGYTF.

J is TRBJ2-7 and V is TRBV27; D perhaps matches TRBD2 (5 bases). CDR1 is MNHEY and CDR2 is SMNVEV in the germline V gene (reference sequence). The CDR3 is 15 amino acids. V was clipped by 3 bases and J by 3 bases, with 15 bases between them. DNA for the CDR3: TGTGCCAGCAGTTTTTCATCGGGGTTAGGCTACGAGCAGTACTTC. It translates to CASSFSSGLGYEQYF.

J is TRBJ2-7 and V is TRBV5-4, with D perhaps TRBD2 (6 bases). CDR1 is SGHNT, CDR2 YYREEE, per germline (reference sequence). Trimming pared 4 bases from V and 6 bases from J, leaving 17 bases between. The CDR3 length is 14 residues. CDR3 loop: CASSRAGRDGEQYF. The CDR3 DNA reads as TGTGCCAGCAGCCGAGCCGGGAGAGACGGCGAGCAGTACTTC.

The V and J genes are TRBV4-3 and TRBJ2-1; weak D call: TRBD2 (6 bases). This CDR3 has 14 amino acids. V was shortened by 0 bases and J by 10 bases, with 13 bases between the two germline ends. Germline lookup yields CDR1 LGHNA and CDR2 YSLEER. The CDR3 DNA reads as TGCGCCAGCAGCCAAGATTTGGAGGGAGCCGAGCAGTTCTTC. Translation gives CASSQDLEGAEQFF.

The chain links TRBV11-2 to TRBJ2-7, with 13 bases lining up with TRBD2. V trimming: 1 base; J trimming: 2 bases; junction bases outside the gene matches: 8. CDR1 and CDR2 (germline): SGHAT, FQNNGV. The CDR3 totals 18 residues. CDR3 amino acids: CASSLGTSGRDLTYEQYF. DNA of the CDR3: TGTGCCAGCAGCTTAGGGACTAGCGGGAGAGACTTGACCTACGAGCAGTACTTC.

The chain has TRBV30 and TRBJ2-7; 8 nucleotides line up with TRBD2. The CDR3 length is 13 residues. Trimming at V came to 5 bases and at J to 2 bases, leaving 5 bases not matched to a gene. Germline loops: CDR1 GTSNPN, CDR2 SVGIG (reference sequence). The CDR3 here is CAWAGGVTYEQYF. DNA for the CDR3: TGTGCCTGGGCGGGGGGAGTCACCTACGAGCAGTACTTC.

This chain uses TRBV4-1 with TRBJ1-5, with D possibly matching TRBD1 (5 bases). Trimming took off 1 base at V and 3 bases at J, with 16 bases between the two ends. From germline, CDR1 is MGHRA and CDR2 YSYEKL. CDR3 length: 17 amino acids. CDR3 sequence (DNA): TGCGCCAGCAGCCAAGTTGGAGGGGATGTTATCAATCAGCCCCAGCATTTT. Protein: CASSQVGGDVINQPQHF.

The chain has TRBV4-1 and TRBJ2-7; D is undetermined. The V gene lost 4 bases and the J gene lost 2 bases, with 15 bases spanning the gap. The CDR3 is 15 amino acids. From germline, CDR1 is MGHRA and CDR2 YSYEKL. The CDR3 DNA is TGCGCCAGCAGCCGAACGGACCTTACGGCCTACGAGCAGTACTTC. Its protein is CASSRTDLTAYEQYF.

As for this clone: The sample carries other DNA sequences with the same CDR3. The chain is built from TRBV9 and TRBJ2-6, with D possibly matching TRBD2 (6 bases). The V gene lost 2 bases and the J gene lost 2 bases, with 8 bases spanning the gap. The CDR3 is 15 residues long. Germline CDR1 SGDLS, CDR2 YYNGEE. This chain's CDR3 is CASSVGGAGANVLTF. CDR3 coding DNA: TGTGCCAGCAGCGTTGGAGGGGCTGGGGCCAACGTCCTGACTTTC.

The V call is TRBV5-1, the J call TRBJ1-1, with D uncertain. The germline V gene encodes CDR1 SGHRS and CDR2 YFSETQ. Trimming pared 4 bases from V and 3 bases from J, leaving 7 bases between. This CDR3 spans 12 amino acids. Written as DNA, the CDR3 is TGCGCCAGCAGCCCGGAGGACACTGAAGCTTTCTTT. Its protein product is CASSPEDTEAFF.

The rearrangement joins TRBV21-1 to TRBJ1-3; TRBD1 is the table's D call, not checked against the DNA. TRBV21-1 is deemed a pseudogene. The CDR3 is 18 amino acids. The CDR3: CASTSSGDRGLWGNTIYF. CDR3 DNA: TGTGCCAGCACTAGTTCAGGGGACAGGGGCCTGTGGGGAAACACCATATATTTT.

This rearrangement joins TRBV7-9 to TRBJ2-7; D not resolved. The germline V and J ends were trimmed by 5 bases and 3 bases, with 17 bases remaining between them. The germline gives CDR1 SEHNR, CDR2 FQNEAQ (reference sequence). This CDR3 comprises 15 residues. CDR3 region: CASSRPPREDYEQYF. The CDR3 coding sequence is TGTGCCAGCAGCCGCCCCCCCCGAGAGGACTACGAGCAGTACTTC.

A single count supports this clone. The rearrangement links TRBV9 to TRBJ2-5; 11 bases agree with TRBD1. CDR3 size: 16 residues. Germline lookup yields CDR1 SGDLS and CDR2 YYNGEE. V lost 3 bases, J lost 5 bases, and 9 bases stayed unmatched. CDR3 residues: CASSAYGQGAGETQYF. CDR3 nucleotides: TGTGCCAGCAGCGCGTACGGACAGGGGGCCGGGGAGACCCAGTACTTC.

The CDR3 bases are TGTGCCAGCAGTTCGCCAGGGCTCACCAATCAGCCCCAGCATTTT. It specifies CASSSPGLTNQPQHF. This chain uses TRBV28 with TRBJ1-5; D might be TRBD1 (5 bases). Trimming took 4 bases from V and 3 from J, leaving 13 bases between them. This CDR3 comprises 15 residues. Germline V gene data show CDR1 as MDHEN and CDR2 as SYDVKM.

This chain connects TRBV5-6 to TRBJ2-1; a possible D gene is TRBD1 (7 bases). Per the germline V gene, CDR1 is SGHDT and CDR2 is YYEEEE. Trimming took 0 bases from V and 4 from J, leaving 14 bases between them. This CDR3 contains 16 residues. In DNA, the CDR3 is TGTGCCAGCAGCTTGGCCGCCCAGGGGGGATACAATGAGCAGTTCTTC. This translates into CASSLAAQGGYNEQFF.

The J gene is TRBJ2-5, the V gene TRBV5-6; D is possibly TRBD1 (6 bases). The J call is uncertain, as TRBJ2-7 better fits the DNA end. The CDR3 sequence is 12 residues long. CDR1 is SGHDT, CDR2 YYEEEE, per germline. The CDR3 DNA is TGTGCCAGCAGCTCCGACAGGTACGAGCAGTACTTC. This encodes CASSSDRYEQYF.

The CDR3 spells CASSLLSSGNTIYF. As DNA, the CDR3 is TGTGCCAGCAGCCTACTGAGCTCTGGAAACACCATATATTTT. The rearrangement links TRBV14 to TRBJ1-3, with D hard to call. CDR3 length: 14 amino acids. The V end was cut by 4 bases, the J end by 0 bases, with 7 bases between. Germline CDR1 is SGHDN and CDR2 is FVKESK.

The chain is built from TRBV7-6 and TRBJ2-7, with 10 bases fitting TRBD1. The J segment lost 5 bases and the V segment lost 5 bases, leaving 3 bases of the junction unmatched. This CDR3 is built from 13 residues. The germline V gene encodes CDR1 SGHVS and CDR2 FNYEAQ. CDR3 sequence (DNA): TGTGCCAGCAGCCCAGGACAGGGGGACGAGCAGTACTTC. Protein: CASSPGQGDEQYF.

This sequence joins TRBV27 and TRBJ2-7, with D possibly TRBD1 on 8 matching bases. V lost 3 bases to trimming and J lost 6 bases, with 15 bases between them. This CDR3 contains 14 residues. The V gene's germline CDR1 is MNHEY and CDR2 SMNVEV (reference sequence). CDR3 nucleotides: TGTGCCAGCAGTTTCACAGGGGGGGCCGGCGAGCAGTACTTC. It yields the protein CASSFTGGAGEQYF.

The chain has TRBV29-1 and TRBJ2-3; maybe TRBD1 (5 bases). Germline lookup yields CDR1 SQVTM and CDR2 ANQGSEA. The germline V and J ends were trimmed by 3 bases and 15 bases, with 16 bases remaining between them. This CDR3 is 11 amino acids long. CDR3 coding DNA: TGCAGCGTTGAGGGTCCCAAGGGGTACTATTTT. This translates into CSVEGPKGYYF.

This chain's CDR3 is CASSGGPYHEQYF. The CDR3 DNA reads TGTGCCAGCAGTGGGGGACCCTACCACGAGCAGTACTTC. The rearrangement joins TRBV5-4 to TRBJ2-7; tentatively, D is TRBD1 or TRBD2 (5 bases each). The length of the CDR3 is 13 residues. Deletions cut 5 bases from V and 5 bases from J, with 14 bases between. Germline CDR1 SGHNT, CDR2 YYREEE (reference sequence).

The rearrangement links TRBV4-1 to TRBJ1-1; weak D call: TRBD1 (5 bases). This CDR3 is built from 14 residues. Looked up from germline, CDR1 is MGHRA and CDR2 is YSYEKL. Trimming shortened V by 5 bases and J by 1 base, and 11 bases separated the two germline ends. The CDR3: CASSWGYQNTEAFF. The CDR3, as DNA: TGCGCCAGCAGCTGGGGCTATCAGAACACTGAAGCTTTCTTT.

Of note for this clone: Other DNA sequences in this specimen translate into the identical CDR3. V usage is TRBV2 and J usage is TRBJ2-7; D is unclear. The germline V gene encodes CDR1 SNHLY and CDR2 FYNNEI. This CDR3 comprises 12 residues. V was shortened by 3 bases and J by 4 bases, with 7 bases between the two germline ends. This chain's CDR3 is CASSDLSYEQYF. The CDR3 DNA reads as TGTGCCAGCAGTGATCTGAGTTACGAGCAGTACTTC.

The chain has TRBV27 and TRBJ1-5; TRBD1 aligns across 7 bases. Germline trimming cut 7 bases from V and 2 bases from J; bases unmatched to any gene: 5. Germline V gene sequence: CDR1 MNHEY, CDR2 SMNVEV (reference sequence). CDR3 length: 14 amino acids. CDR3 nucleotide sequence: TGTGCCAGCATGTTCCAGGGGGGCAATCAGCCCCAGCATTTT. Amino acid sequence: CASMFQGGNQPQHF.